This entry lists 7 T cell receptor beta chains sequenced from one sample in a study of T cells in Graves' hyperthyroidism and ophthalmopathy. Researchers took RNA transcripts and amplified the TCR beta CDR3 regions from them. First-round RT-PCR with HTBI primers amplified the TCR CDR3 region. MiXCR was run by TCRdb on the multiplex PCR reads, yielding one entry per CDR3 protein. The repertoire holds some 800,000 distinct CDR3 sequences, with roughly 40% as singletons. The material sequenced was blood. Receptors were obtained from a young man with Graves' hyperthyroidism.

There are many counts of this clonotype. The chain employs TRBV9 and TRBJ1-1; weak D call: TRBD1 (5 bases). The CDR3 extends over 14 amino acids. Germline lookup yields CDR1 SGDLS and CDR2 YYNGEE. V dropped 5 bases and J dropped 0 bases, with 11 bases sitting between them. In DNA form, the CDR3 reads TGTGCCAGCAGTGTTTCAGGGTTGAACACTGAAGCTTTCTTT. Protein sequence: CASSVSGLNTEAFF.

The genes are TRBV20-1 and TRBJ1-3; tentatively, D is TRBD1 (5 bases). Trimming removed 3 bases from V and 0 bases from J, with 12 bases in between. Per the germline V gene, CDR1 is DFQATT and CDR2 is SNEGSKA (reference sequence). The CDR3 spans 15 residues. The CDR3 coding sequence is TGCAGTGCTAGGGCCGACAGCTTCTCTGGAAACACCATATATTTT. It translates to CSARADSFSGNTIYF.

This clonotype was observed many times. The chain is built from TRBV11-3 and TRBJ2-5; a weak D match, TRBD2 (7 bases). CDR1 is SGHNT, CDR2 YENEEA, per germline. Trimming took off 7 bases at V and 3 bases at J, with 12 bases between the two ends. The CDR3 extends over 13 amino acids. The CDR3 protein is CASTQGGEETQYF. The CDR3 DNA reads as TGTGCCAGCACCCAAGGGGGGGAAGAGACCCAGTACTTC.

Comment on this clonotype: A much larger clone is a single base away; this may be a read error. The J gene is TRBJ1-2, the V gene TRBV2, with D perhaps matching TRBD1 (5 bases). The CDR3 loop spans 15 amino acids. Trimming removed 6 bases from V and 4 bases from J, with 18 bases in between. Germline V gene lookup returns CDR1 SNHLY and CDR2 FYNNEI. The CDR3 sequence is CASSSLRAGAYGYTF. In nucleotides, the CDR3 is TGTGCCAGCAGCTCGCTGAGGGCTGGGGCCTATGGCTACACCTTC.

This clonotype showed up just a few times. This chain uses TRBV20-1 with TRBJ1-4; D might be TRBD1 (5 bases). In germline, CDR1 is DFQATT, CDR2 SNEGSKA (reference sequence). This CDR3 has 14 residues. V was trimmed by 1 base and J by 7 bases, leaving 13 bases between them. CDR3 region: CSARVRGEGEKLFF. CDR3 nucleotides: TGCAGTGCTAGAGTGAGAGGGGAAGGTGAAAAACTGTTTTTT.

This clonotype has a handful of counts. V gene TRBV7-9 combines with J gene TRBJ1-1; the D gene is possibly TRBD1 (5 bases). Trimming pared 3 bases from V and 6 bases from J, leaving 11 bases between. Looked up from germline, CDR1 is SEHNR and CDR2 is FQNEAQ (reference sequence). The CDR3 spans 13 residues. In nucleotides, the CDR3 is TGTGCCAGCAGCTTCACCGCCAGGGCTGAAGCTTTCTTT. Translated: CASSFTARAEAFF.

V is TRBV25-1 and J is TRBJ1-5, with D perhaps matching TRBD1 (5 bases). The CDR3 is 15 residues long. Germline CDR1 is MGHDK and CDR2 is SYGVNS. V lost 4 bases and J 2 bases, leaving 12 bases between the germline ends. The CDR3 DNA is TGTGCCAGCAGTGCTAGGGACGGAGGCAATCAGCCCCAGCATTTT. Its protein product is CASSARDGGNQPQHF.